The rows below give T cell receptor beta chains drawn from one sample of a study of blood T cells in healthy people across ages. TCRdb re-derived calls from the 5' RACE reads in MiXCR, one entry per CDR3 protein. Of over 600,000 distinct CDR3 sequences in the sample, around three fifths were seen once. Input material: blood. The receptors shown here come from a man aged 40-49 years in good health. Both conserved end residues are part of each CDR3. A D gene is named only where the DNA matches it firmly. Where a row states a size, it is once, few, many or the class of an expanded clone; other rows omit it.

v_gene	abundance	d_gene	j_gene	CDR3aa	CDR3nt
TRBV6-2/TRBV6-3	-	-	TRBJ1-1	CASRLGWEVDTEAFF	TGTGCCAGCAGACTGGGGTGGGAGGTGGACACTGAAGCTTTCTTT
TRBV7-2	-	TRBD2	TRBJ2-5	CASSFLGLAETYNEQYF	TGTGCCAGCAGCTTTCTGGGACTAGCGGAGACCTACAATGAGCAGTACTTC
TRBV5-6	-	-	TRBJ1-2	CASSPWLGASYYGYTF	TGTGCCAGCAGCCCCTGGCTGGGAGCTTCCTACTATGGCTACACCTTC
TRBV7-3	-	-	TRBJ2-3	CASSLTRGPTDTQYF	TGTGCCAGCAGCTTAACGAGGGGCCCCACAGATACGCAGTATTTT
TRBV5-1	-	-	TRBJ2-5	CASSFLAVRKETQYF	TGCGCCAGCAGCTTCTTAGCGGTTCGGAAGGAGACCCAGTACTTC
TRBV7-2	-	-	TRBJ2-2	CASTKTGELFF	TGTGCCAGCACCAAGACCGGGGAGCTGTTTTTT
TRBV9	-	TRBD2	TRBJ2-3	CASTSGTTDTQYF	TGTGCCAGCACTAGCGGGACCACAGATACGCAGTATTTT
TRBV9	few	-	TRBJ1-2	CASSVVDGGDYGYTF	TGTGCCAGCAGCGTAGTGGACGGAGGGGACTATGGCTACACCTTC
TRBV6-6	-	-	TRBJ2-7	CASSSDSGPYEQYF	TGTGCCAGCAGTTCAGACAGCGGCCCCTACGAGCAGTACTTC
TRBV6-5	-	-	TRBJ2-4	CASSSRGQRNEQYF	TGTGCCAGCAGTTCTAGGGGCCAGAGGAATGAGCAGTACTTC
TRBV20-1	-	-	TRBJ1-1	CSARGDQAGSAGAFF	TGCAGTGCTAGAGGAGACCAGGCAGGATCCGCCGGAGCTTTCTTT
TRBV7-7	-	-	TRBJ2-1	CASSLRTDYNEQFF	TGTGCCAGCAGCCTCCGGACCGACTACAATGAGCAGTTCTTC
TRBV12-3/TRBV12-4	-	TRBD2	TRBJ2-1	CASSYTGLAGGYNEQFF	TGTGCCAGCAGTTACACGGGACTAGCGGGGGGGTACAATGAGCAGTTCTTC
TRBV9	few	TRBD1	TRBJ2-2	CASSARQGTGELFF	TGTGCCAGCAGCGCGAGACAGGGCACCGGGGAGCTGTTTTTT
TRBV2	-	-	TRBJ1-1	CASRGEMNTGAFF	TGTGCCAGCAGGGGGGAGATGAACACTGGAGCTTTCTTT
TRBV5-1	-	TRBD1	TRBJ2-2	CASSVNRGLELFF	TGCGCCAGCAGCGTGAACAGGGGTTTGGAGCTGTTTTTT
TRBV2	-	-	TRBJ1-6	CASSDTDYNSPLHF	TGTGCCAGCAGTGACACGGACTATAATTCACCCCTCCACTTT
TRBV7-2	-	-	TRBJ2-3	CASSLAGRGTDTQYF	TGTGCCAGCAGCTTAGCGGGTAGGGGCACAGATACGCAGTATTTT
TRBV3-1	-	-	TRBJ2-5	CASSQGTAPRETQYF	TGTGCCAGCAGCCAAGGAACGGCCCCCAGAGAGACCCAGTACTTC
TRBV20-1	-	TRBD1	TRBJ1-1	CSARDRGLYTEAFF	TGCAGTGCTAGGGACAGGGGGCTGTACACTGAAGCTTTCTTT
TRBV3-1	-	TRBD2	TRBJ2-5	CASSHTSGGAGETQYF	TGTGCCAGCAGCCATACTAGCGGGGGGGCCGGGGAGACCCAGTACTTC
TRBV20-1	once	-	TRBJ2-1	CSAIPPSGVFYNEQFF	TGCAGTGCTATTCCTCCCTCAGGGGTCTTCTACAATGAGCAGTTCTTC
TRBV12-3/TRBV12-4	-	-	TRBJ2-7	CASSITITYEQYF	TGTGCCAGCTCCATAACCATTACCTACGAGCAGTACTTC
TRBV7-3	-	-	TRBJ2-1	CASSYEPSYNEQFF	TGTGCCAGCAGCTACGAGCCCTCCTACAATGAGCAGTTCTTC